These T cell receptor beta chains were read from a single sample in a study of blood T cell repertoires in COVID-19. The table came from immunoSEQ multiplex PCR; TCRdb's copy has only in-frame clones and leaves some out. This sample has some 54,000 clones, with roughly 86% found just once. The sequenced sample was peripheral blood. The receptors were sampled from an elderly man with active or convalescent COVID-19. Both conserved end residues are part of each CDR3. A D gene is named only where the DNA matches it firmly. The size of a clone is reported for some rows only, either as once, few or many, or as a class for expanded clones.

clone_size	v_call	d_call	j_call	cdr3_nt	cdr3_aa
few	TRBV7-8	TRBD1	TRBJ1-4	TGTGCCAGCAGCTTCGGACAGGCTTCTAATGAAAAACTGTTTTTT	CASSFGQASNEKLFF
few	TRBV28	TRBD1	TRBJ1-3	TGTGCCAGCACTTTTGGACAGGGCAACACCATATATTTT	CASTFGQGNTIYF
NA	TRBV11-2	NA	TRBJ2-3	TGTGCCAGCAGCTTAGGGATTTATCGGGGCACAGATACGCAGTATTTT	CASSLGIYRGTDTQYF
NA	TRBV30	TRBD2	TRBJ2-2	TGTGCCTGGAGTGTACAACGGGGGGGCGGGAGTACCGGGGAGCTGTTTTTT	CAWSVQRGGGSTGELFF
NA	TRBV19	NA	TRBJ2-1	TGTGCCCAGTTGGGAAAACGCGGGACTGGGTACAATGAGCAGTTCTTC	CAQLGKRGTGYNEQFF
NA	TRBV2	TRBD2	TRBJ2-1	TGTGCCAGCAGTGAGGGACTAGCGGGAATCAATGAGCAGTTCTTC	CASSEGLAGINEQFF
NA	TRBV2	TRBD1	TRBJ2-5	TGTGCCAGCAGTGAAGAATGGGGACAGGGTTTGGCCCAGTACTTC	CASSEEWGQGLAQYF
NA	TRBV4-2	TRBD1	TRBJ1-5	TGTGCCAGCAGCCTAAACGCGGGACAGGGCGACCAAATTCCGCATTTT	CASSLNAGQGDQIPHF
NA	TRBV29-1	NA	TRBJ2-2	TGCAGCGTCCAGGGCGGTTCTTCTCGGCACACCGGGGAGCTGTTTTTT	CSVQGGSSRHTGELFF
NA	TRBV21-1	NA	TRBJ2-7	TGTGCCAGCAGCGGTAGTTCTCCACCCTTGACCTACGAGCAGTACTTC	CASSGSSPPLTYEQYF
NA	TRBV21-1	NA	TRBJ1-1	TGTGCCAGCAGCAATCTCCAGGGGAACACTGAAGCTTTCTTT	CASSNLQGNTEAFF
NA	TRBV9	NA	TRBJ2-2	TGTGCCAGCAGCGTCCAGGGGCAGGACGGGGAGCTGTTTTTT	CASSVQGQDGELFF
NA	TRBV18	NA	TRBJ1-4	TGTGCCAGCTCACCACGGAGGAGACAGGCGGCGGAAAAACTGTTTTTT	CASSPRRRQAAEKLFF
NA	TRBV7-2	TRBD1	TRBJ1-2	TGTGCCAGCAGCTTAGTGAGAGGACAGGTGACGAGGGACTATGGCTACACCTTC	CASSLVRGQVTRDYGYTF
NA	TRBV19	TRBD1	TRBJ1-5	TGTGCCAGTAGTTTTTCCGGGACAGGCTTAATTGGTCAGCCCCAGCATTTT	CASSFSGTGLIGQPQHF
once	TRBV3-1/TRBV3-2	TRBD2	TRBJ2-1	TGTGCCAGCAGCCATCCGACTAGCGGGAGGATCAGTGAGCAGTTCTTC	CASSHPTSGRISEQFF
NA	TRBV4-1	TRBD1	TRBJ2-2	TGCGCCAGCAGCCTCCCCTCCCCGTGGACAGGGGGAACCGGGGAGCTGTTTTTT	CASSLPSPWTGGTGELFF
NA	TRBV7-6	NA	TRBJ2-5	TGTGCCAGCCAACCCAGCGCCCCCCAAGAGACCCAGTACTTC	CASQPSAPQETQYF
NA	TRBV18	NA	TRBJ1-6	TGTGCCAGCTCACCAGGCAGGGTCAATTCACCCCTCCACTTT	CASSPGRVNSPLHF
NA	TRBV6-5	NA	TRBJ2-7	TGTGCCAGCATGAGATACGAGCAGTACTTC	CASMRYEQYF
NA	TRBV9	NA	TRBJ2-1	TGTGCCAGCAGCGTCAGACAGGACAATGAGCAGTTCTTC	CASSVRQDNEQFF
NA	TRBV7-2	TRBD2	TRBJ2-3	TGTGCCAGCAGCTCCCCGAGACTAGCGGGGGGGCTAAACACAGATACGCAGTATTTT	CASSSPRLAGGLNTDTQYF
NA	TRBV7-2	NA	TRBJ1-1	TGTGCCAGCAGCTTAGAAGGGGGAGAAGGCACTGAAGCTTTCTTT	CASSLEGGEGTEAFF
NA	TRBV2	TRBD2	TRBJ2-7	TGTGCCAGCAGCCCAATGGGGGGGGTACGAATCTACGAGCAGTACTTC	CASSPMGGVRIYEQYF
NA	TRBV6-2/TRBV6-3	TRBD1	TRBJ1-1	TGTGCCAGCAGTTACTCGGTGACAGGGCTCGAAGCTTTCTTT	CASSYSVTGLEAFF
NA	TRBV28	TRBD1	TRBJ2-7	TGTGCCAGCATCAAGGGACAGCCCTACGAGCAGTACTTC	CASIKGQPYEQYF
NA	TRBV30	NA	TRBJ1-1	TGTGCCTGGAGTGTACTATCTCGGGTGCCCGATTTT	CAWSVLSRVPDF
NA	TRBV5-4	TRBD1	TRBJ1-1	TGTGCCAGCAAACACCGGGACAGGGGGACTGAAGCTTTCTTT	CASKHRDRGTEAFF
few	TRBV7-3	NA	TRBJ1-5	TGTGCCAGCAGCTTAACGGCAGGGGGCAATCAGCCCCAGCATTTT	CASSLTAGGNQPQHF
once	TRBV30	NA	TRBJ2-1	TGTGCCTGGGCGCTTGAGGAGCAGTTCTTC	CAWALEEQFF
few	TRBV28	NA	TRBJ2-5	TGTGCCAGCTCACTCAGGGACAATCTCCCTACCCAAGAGACCCAGTACTTC	CASSLRDNLPTQETQYF
once	TRBV6-2/TRBV6-3	TRBD2	TRBJ2-2	TGTGCCAGCAGCCCTGGGGGGGGGAAGAACACCGGGGAGCTGTTTTTT	CASSPGGGKNTGELFF
NA	TRBV20-1	NA	TRBJ1-4	TGCAGTGCCCGGGGGGGGGAAAAACTGTTTTTT	CSARGGEKLFF
few	TRBV3-1/TRBV3-2	NA	TRBJ1-5	TGTGCCAGCAGCCAAGCCGGGGGGTCAGGCAATCAGCCCCAGCATTTT	CASSQAGGSGNQPQHF
NA	TRBV6-5	TRBD1	TRBJ2-7	TGTGCCAGCAGTTACGCGGGACAGGGTGGCTACGAGCAGTACTTC	CASSYAGQGGYEQYF
NA	TRBV11-2	NA	TRBJ1-2	TGTGCCAGCAGCTCACCTAGACGACCCTATGGCTACACCTTC	CASSSPRRPYGYTF
NA	TRBV5-8	TRBD1	TRBJ1-1	TGTGCCAGCAGACCTGGTGGGACAGGGTATCGGAACACTGAAGCTTTCTTT	CASRPGGTGYRNTEAFF
once	TRBV6-6	NA	TRBJ2-1	TGTGCCAGTTTAAAGCGTGATACCAATGAGCAGTTCTTC	CASLKRDTNEQFF
NA	TRBV9	NA	TRBJ2-1	TGTGCCAGCAGCGCTCAAGACCGGGTAAACAATGAGCAGTTCTTC	CASSAQDRVNNEQFF
NA	TRBV11-1	TRBD1	TRBJ2-5	TGTGCCAGCAGCCCAATACTAGGGGGCAACGTAGAGACCCAGTACTTC	CASSPILGGNVETQYF
NA	TRBV25-1	TRBD2	TRBJ2-7	TGTGCCAGTCGGACTAGCGGAGCTGGGACCTACGAGCAGTACTTC	CASRTSGAGTYEQYF
NA	TRBV28	NA	TRBJ2-3	TGTGCCAACCAACGCGGTGACACAGATACGCAGTATTTT	CANQRGDTDTQYF